The clone carrying this T cell receptor beta chain was observed a handful of times. Its matching antigen is unknown. Per germline, CDR1 SGHDT and CDR2 YYEEEE. This CDR3 contains 14 residues. The V and J ends lost 2 bases and 12 bases, in that order; junction bases with no gene match: 8. This entry comes from a study of cytomegalovirus exposure and HLA in healthy donors. Study-wide points: According to a later analysis, donors in an Asian-associated ancestry cluster reportedly had fewer N-insertions than the approximately 670-donor mean. In a later analysis, TCR association rates varied by HLA locus: DRB1 most, HLA-C fewest.

This PCR relied on a set of 60 Vbeta primers and 13 Jbeta primers. Profiled with immunoSEQ multiplex PCR; TCRdb holds only in-frame clones, not every one. The repertoire consists of some 170,000 clones, with approximately 80% occurring once and the leading ten covering about 4.5%. The chain is built from TRBV5-6 and TRBJ2-1, with TRBD1 identical over 10 bases. The sequence was obtained from a man in his forties in good health and CMV-seronegative. Sequencing input: PBMCs. The CDR3 sequence: CASSFRGQGWSQFF. CDR3 bases: TGTGCCAGCAGCTTTCGGGGACAGGGGTGGTCGCAGTTCTTC.